This entry concerns a single TCR beta chain. Germline CDR1 and CDR2: LNHDA and SQIVND (reference sequence). V dropped 1 base and J dropped 1 base, with 10 bases sitting between them. This CDR3 has 15 amino acids. The data originate from a study of T cell repertoires in cytomegalovirus infection. TCRdb re-derived calls from the reads in MiXCR, one entry per CDR3 protein. The data show fewer than 250,000 distinct CDR3 sequences, around 12% seen once. The chain links TRBV19 to TRBJ1-1; maybe TRBD1 (5 bases). This clonotype was sampled from a human donor in good health (CMV status not recorded). Some clones in this sample may be carry-over from other donors' samples. Sequenced input: PBMCs. The DNA of the CDR3 is TGTGCCAGTAGTATAGGAGGGGCTGGGAACACTGAAGCTTTCTTT. Its translation: CASSIGGAGNTEAFF.